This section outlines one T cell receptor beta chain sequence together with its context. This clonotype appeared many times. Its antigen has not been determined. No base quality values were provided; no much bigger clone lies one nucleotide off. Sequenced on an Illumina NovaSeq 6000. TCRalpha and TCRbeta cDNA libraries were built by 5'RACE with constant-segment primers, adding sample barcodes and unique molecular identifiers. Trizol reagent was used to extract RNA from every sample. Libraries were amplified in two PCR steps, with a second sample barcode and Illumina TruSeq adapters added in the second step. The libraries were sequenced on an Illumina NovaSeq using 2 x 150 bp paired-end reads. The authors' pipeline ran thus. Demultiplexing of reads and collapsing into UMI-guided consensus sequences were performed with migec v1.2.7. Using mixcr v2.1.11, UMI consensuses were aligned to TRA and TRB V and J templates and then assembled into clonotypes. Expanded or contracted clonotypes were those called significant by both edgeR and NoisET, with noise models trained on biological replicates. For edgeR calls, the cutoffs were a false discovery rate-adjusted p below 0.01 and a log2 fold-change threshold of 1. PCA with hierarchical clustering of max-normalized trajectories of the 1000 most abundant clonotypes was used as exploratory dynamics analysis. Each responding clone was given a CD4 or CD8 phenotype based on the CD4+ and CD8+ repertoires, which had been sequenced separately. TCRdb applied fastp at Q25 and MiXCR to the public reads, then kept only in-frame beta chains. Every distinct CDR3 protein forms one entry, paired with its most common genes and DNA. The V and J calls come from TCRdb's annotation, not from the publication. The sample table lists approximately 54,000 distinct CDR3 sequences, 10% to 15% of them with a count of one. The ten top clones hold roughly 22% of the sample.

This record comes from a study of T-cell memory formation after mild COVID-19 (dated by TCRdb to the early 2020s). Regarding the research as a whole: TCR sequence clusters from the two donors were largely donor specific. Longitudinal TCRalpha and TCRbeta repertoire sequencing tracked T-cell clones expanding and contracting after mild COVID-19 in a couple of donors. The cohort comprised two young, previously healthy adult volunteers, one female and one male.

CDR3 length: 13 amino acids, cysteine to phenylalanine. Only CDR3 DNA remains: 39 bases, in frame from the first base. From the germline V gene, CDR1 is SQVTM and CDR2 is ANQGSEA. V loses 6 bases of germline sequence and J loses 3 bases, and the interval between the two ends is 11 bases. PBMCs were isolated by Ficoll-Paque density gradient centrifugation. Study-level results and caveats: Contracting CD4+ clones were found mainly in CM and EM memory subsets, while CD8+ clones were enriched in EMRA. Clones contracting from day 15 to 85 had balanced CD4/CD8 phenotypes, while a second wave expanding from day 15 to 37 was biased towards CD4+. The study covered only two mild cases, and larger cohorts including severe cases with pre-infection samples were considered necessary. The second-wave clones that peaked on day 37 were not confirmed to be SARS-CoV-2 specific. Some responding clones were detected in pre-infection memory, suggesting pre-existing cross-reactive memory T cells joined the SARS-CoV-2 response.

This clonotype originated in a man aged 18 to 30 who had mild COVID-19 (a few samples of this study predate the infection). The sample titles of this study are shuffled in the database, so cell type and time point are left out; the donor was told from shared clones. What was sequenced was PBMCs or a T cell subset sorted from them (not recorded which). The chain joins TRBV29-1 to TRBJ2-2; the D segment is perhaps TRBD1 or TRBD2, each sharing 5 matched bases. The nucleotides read TGCAGCGTGCCGGGACGGGACACCGGGGAGCTGTTTTTT. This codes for CSVPGRDTGELFF.